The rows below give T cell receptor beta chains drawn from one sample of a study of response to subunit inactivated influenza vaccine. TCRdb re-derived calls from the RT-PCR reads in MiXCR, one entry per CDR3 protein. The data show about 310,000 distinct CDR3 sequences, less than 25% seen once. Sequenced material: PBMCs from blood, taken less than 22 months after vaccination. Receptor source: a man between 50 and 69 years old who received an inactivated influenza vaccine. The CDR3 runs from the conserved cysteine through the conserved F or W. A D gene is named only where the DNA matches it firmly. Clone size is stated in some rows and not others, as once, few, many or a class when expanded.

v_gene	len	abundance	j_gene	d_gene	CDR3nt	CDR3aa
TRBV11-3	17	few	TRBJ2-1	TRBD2	TGTGCCAGCAGCTTAGCCGGGCTTTCGGGGGGCTACAATGAGCAGTTCTTC	CASSLAGLSGGYNEQFF
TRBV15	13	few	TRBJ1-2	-	TGTGCCACCAGCAGAGATGCGAGGCAGGAGTGGGATTTC	CATSRDARQEWDF
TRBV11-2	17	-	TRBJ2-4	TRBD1	TGTGCCAGCAGCTTAGTTAGGGGACAGGGACCCAAAAACATTCAGTACTTC	CASSLVRGQGPKNIQYF
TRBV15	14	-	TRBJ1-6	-	TGTGCCACCAGCAGAGATCGTGTCAATTCACCCCTCCACTTT	CATSRDRVNSPLHF
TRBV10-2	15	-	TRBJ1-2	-	TGCGCCAGCAGTGAGTCGGCGGGGACTCCATATGGCTACACCTTC	CASSESAGTPYGYTF
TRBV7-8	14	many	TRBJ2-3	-	TGTGCCAGCAGCTCCTCACCCCCGCAAGATACGCAGTATTTT	CASSSSPPQDTQYF
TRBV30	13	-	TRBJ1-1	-	TGTGCCTGGAGTGTACAAGGGATCACTGAAGCTTTCTTT	CAWSVQGITEAFF
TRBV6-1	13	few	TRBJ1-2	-	TGTGCCAGCAGTGAACAGGGGCTCTATGGCTACACCTTC	CASSEQGLYGYTF
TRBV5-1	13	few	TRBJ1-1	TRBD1	TGCGCCAGCAGCGCCAGGGGGGACACTGAAGCTTTCTTT	CASSARGDTEAFF
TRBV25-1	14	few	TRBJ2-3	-	TGTGCCAGCAGTGAACCCTTTCGCACAGATACGCAGTATTTT	CASSEPFRTDTQYF
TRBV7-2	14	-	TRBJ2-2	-	TGTGCCAGCAGGGTGGATCCGAACACCGGGGAGCTGTTTTTT	CASRVDPNTGELFF
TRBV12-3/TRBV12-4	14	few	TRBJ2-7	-	TGTGCCAGCAGACCTCGTATGGGTGCCTACGAGCAGTACTTC	CASRPRMGAYEQYF
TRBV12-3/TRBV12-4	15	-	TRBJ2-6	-	TGTGCCAGCAGTTGGGGAGACTCTGGGGCCAACGTCCTGACTTTC	CASSWGDSGANVLTF
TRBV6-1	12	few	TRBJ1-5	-	TGTGCCAGCAGTGAAGCAACTCGGCCCCAGCATTTT	CASSEATRPQHF
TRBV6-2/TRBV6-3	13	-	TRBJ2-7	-	TGTGCCAGCAGTTACTCACGGGCCTACGAGCAGTACTTC	CASSYSRAYEQYF